The T cell receptor beta chain described here comes from a study of control samples from healthy donors and cancer patients. Sequencing used immunoSEQ multiplex PCR; TCRdb keeps in-frame clones, though not all of them. The sample lists tens of thousands of clones, 84% occurring once. CDR1 is MNHEY and CDR2 is SMNVEV in the germline V gene (reference sequence). Trimming shortened V by 6 bases and J by 2 bases, and 14 bases separated the two germline ends. There are 15 residues in the CDR3. The V call is TRBV27, the J call TRBJ1-5; D is uncertain. Material for sequencing was blood. This clonotype was obtained from a man aged 45-60 years in good health. CDR3 in amino acids: CASRSLPVGNQPQHF. The CDR3 bases are TGTGCCAGCAGATCACTACCCGTCGGCAATCAGCCCCAGCATTTT.